The source of this T cell receptor (beta chain) is a study of blood T cell repertoires in COVID-19. Only in-frame clones appear in the TCRdb table, and some are missing; sequencing was by immunoSEQ multiplex PCR. The repertoire has under 200,000 clones, roughly 75% of them found once; the top ten carry around 7%. The sample consisted of peripheral blood. The sequence was obtained from a man aged 65-85 years with active or convalescent COVID-19.

In DNA form, the CDR3 reads TGTGCCAGCGCGGATGCACATGGCTACACCTTC. Amino acid sequence: CASADAHGYTF. This chain connects TRBV6-5 to TRBJ1-2; D is uncertain. Germline CDR1 is MNHEY and CDR2 is SVGAGI. With 8 bases removed from V and 6 bases from J, the gap between germline ends came to 10 bases. The CDR3 is 11 residues long.